A selection of T cell receptor beta chains follows, all from one sample in a study of PD-L1 blockade in urothelial cancer. Only in-frame clones appear in the TCRdb table, and some are missing; sequencing was by immunoSEQ multiplex PCR. This sample yields around 53,000 clones, of which over 75% are seen a single time; roughly 5% belongs to the top ten. The specimen comprised PBMCs, sampled around atezolizumab (anti-PD-L1) treatment. These receptors were taken from a man aged 35-49 years with urothelial cancer. The CDR3 runs from the conserved cysteine through the conserved F or W. The D gene is left open where the match is weak. For some rows the clone size is stated as once, few or many, or as a class when expanded; others skip it.

D: -
J: TRBJ1-2
V: TRBV27
length: 12
size: few
CDR3: CASSTPGGGYTF
DNA: TGTGCCAGCAGTACCCCGGGTGGGGGCTACACCTTC

D: TRBD2
J: TRBJ2-1
V: TRBV7-2
length: 16
size: -
CDR3: CASRPGLAGGLGEQFF
DNA: TGTGCCAGCAGACCGGGACTAGCGGGAGGGCTAGGGGAGCAGTTCTTC

D: TRBD1
J: TRBJ1-1
V: TRBV27
length: 17
size: -
CDR3: CASSLQWDRGGFFEAFF
DNA: TGTGCCAGCAGTCTCCAATGGGACAGGGGGGGGTTCTTTGAAGCTTTCTTT

D: -
J: TRBJ2-1
V: TRBV7-2
length: 14
size: few
CDR3: CASRIFDGNNEQFF
DNA: TGTGCCAGCAGGATCTTTGACGGGAACAATGAGCAGTTCTTC

D: TRBD1
J: TRBJ1-1
V: TRBV7-8
length: 14
size: -
CDR3: CASSIGQGATEAFF
DNA: TGTGCCAGCAGCATCGGACAGGGGGCCACTGAAGCTTTCTTT

D: -
J: TRBJ1-3
V: TRBV27
length: 15
size: -
CDR3: CASKGRGFAGNTIYF
DNA: TGTGCCAGCAAGGGACGGGGGTTTGCTGGAAACACCATATATTTT

D: TRBD2
J: TRBJ2-3
V: TRBV5-4
length: 15
size: -
CDR3: CAIRTSGISTDTQYF
DNA: TGTGCCATCCGGACTAGCGGGATTTCTACAGATACGCAGTATTTT

D: TRBD2
J: TRBJ2-1
V: TRBV7-9
length: 15
size: -
CDR3: CASSPGLAGNNEQFF
DNA: TGTGCCAGCAGCCCGGGACTAGCGGGGAACAATGAGCAGTTCTTC

D: -
J: TRBJ1-1
V: TRBV2
length: 13
size: -
CDR3: CASSPTGNTEAFF
DNA: TGTGCCAGCAGTCCGACAGGGAACACTGAAGCTTTCTTT

D: TRBD2
J: TRBJ2-5
V: TRBV4-2
length: 15
size: -
CDR3: CASSQEGEGRGTQYF
DNA: TGTGCCAGCAGCCAAGAGGGGGAGGGGAGAGGGACCCAGTACTTC

D: TRBD2
J: TRBJ2-7
V: TRBV30
length: 13
size: -
CDR3: CAWSRREGNEQYF
DNA: TGTGCCTGGAGTCGGAGGGAGGGGAACGAGCAGTACTTC

D: -
J: TRBJ1-2
V: TRBV9
length: 13
size: -
CDR3: CASSVVDSYGYTF
DNA: TGTGCCAGCAGCGTAGTCGACAGCTATGGCTACACCTTC

D: TRBD2
J: TRBJ2-5
V: TRBV9
length: 14
size: -
CDR3: CASSVGGRAQTQYF
DNA: TGTGCCAGCAGCGTTGGCGGGAGGGCCCAGACCCAGTACTTC

D: -
J: TRBJ2-2
V: TRBV14
length: 16
size: -
CDR3: CASSRETGLRTGELFF
DNA: TGTGCCAGCAGCCGGGAAACGGGACTTCGCACCGGGGAGCTGTTTTTT

D: -
J: TRBJ2-3
V: TRBV29-1
length: 13
size: -
CDR3: CSGTGVSLGTQYF
DNA: TGCAGCGGGACCGGGGTTTCTTTGGGTACGCAGTATTTT

D: -
J: TRBJ1-2
V: TRBV5-1
length: 14
size: -
CDR3: CASSPGGVNYGYTF
DNA: TGCGCCAGCAGCCCGGGGGGCGTTAACTATGGCTACACCTTC

D: -
J: TRBJ2-7
V: TRBV4-2
length: 13
size: once
CDR3: CASSQDYQAQLYF
DNA: TGTGCCAGCAGCCAAGATTACCAGGCCCAATTGTACTTC

D: -
J: TRBJ2-7
V: TRBV28
length: 15
size: -
CDR3: CASSLTGVDSYEQYF
DNA: TGTGCCAGCAGTTTAACGGGAGTAGACTCCTACGAGCAGTACTTC

D: -
J: TRBJ2-1
V: TRBV21-1
length: 17
size: -
CDR3: CASSKESLAASYNEQFF
DNA: TGTGCCAGCAGCAAAGAATCTCTAGCGGCCTCCTACAATGAGCAGTTCTTC

D: TRBD2
J: TRBJ2-3
V: TRBV7-9
length: 16
size: -
CDR3: CASSSRTRVGTDTQYF
DNA: TGTGCCAGCAGCTCCAGGACTAGGGTCGGCACAGATACGCAGTATTTT

D: -
J: TRBJ1-5
V: TRBV5-1
length: 15
size: -
CDR3: CASSLYAGADQPQHF
DNA: TGCGCCAGCAGCTTGTACGCTGGGGCGGATCAGCCCCAGCATTTT

D: TRBD1
J: TRBJ2-7
V: TRBV11-2
length: 15
size: -
CDR3: CASSTSGTGAYEQYF
DNA: TGTGCCAGCAGCACCTCCGGGACAGGGGCCTACGAGCAGTACTTC

D: -
J: TRBJ1-5
V: TRBV18
length: 15
size: -
CDR3: CASTGTGTNNQPQHF
DNA: TGTGCCAGTACGGGAACCGGGACAAACAATCAGCCCCAGCATTTT

D: TRBD2
J: TRBJ2-1
V: TRBV27
length: 16
size: once
CDR3: CASTSMSGSPGYEQFF
DNA: TGTGCCAGCACCTCAATGAGCGGGAGCCCGGGCTATGAGCAGTTCTTC

D: TRBD1
J: TRBJ2-1
V: TRBV28
length: 13
size: -
CDR3: CATRQGSRNEQFF
DNA: TGTGCCACCAGACAGGGATCCCGTAATGAGCAGTTCTTC

D: -
J: TRBJ2-1
V: TRBV19
length: 14
size: -
CDR3: CASRTLGGLGEQFF
DNA: TGTGCCAGTAGAACGCTGGGGGGGCTGGGTGAGCAGTTCTTC

D: TRBD1
J: TRBJ2-1
V: TRBV12-5
length: 15
size: -
CDR3: CASGQDRGQWNEQFF
DNA: TGTGCTAGTGGCCAGGACAGGGGGCAGTGGAATGAGCAGTTCTTC

D: -
J: TRBJ2-5
V: TRBV4-1
length: 14
size: -
CDR3: CASSSPGGIETQYF
DNA: TGCGCCAGCAGTTCCCCCGGGGGAATAGAGACCCAGTACTTC

D: TRBD2
J: TRBJ2-3
V: TRBV11-2
length: 18
size: -
CDR3: CASSFEGTSGRLADTQYF
DNA: TGTGCCAGCAGCTTCGAAGGGACTAGCGGGAGGTTGGCGGATACGCAGTATTTT

D: TRBD1
J: TRBJ2-1
V: TRBV11-2
length: 15
size: -
CDR3: CASSSWTGIINEQFF
DNA: TGTGCCAGCAGTTCCTGGACAGGGATTATCAATGAGCAGTTCTTC

D: -
J: TRBJ2-3
V: TRBV10-1
length: 14
size: -
CDR3: CASSLDTSTDTQYF
DNA: TGCGCCAGCAGTCTTGACACTAGCACAGATACGCAGTATTTT

D: -
J: TRBJ1-3
V: TRBV19
length: 14
size: once
CDR3: CASNDGGAGNTIYF
DNA: TGTGCCAGTAATGACGGAGGAGCTGGAAACACCATATATTTT

D: TRBD1
J: TRBJ2-7
V: TRBV28
length: 13
size: -
CDR3: CASVTGNLYEQYF
DNA: TGTGCCAGCGTGACAGGGAATCTCTACGAGCAGTACTTC

D: -
J: TRBJ1-3
V: TRBV6-4
length: 14
size: -
CDR3: CASSVSVSGNTIYF
DNA: TGTGCCAGCAGTGTGTCAGTCTCTGGAAACACCATATATTTT

D: TRBD2
J: TRBJ2-1
V: TRBV5-4
length: 16
size: few
CDR3: CASRPSGSSSYNEQFF
DNA: TGTGCCAGCAGGCCTAGCGGGAGCAGCTCCTACAATGAGCAGTTCTTC

D: -
J: TRBJ2-5
V: TRBV10-3
length: 11
size: once
CDR3: CAIGLMETQYF
DNA: TGTGCCATCGGCCTTATGGAGACCCAGTACTTC

D: TRBD1
J: TRBJ1-5
V: TRBV2
length: 16
size: -
CDR3: CASRDTHRGTYQPQHF
DNA: TGTGCCAGCAGGGATACACACAGGGGGACATATCAGCCCCAGCATTTT

D: TRBD2
J: TRBJ2-5
V: TRBV28
length: 16
size: -
CDR3: CASLSTTSGSIKTQYF
DNA: TGTGCCAGCCTTTCCACCACTAGCGGGAGTATAAAGACCCAGTACTTC

D: -
J: TRBJ1-2
V: TRBV2
length: 14
size: -
CDR3: CASKDAVINYGYTF
DNA: TGTGCCAGCAAAGACGCGGTTATTAACTATGGCTACACCTTC

D: TRBD1
J: TRBJ1-2
V: TRBV28
length: 14
size: -
CDR3: CASWGTGPPRGYTF
DNA: TGTGCCAGTTGGGGGACAGGACCACCCCGGGGCTACACCTTC

D: -
J: TRBJ2-1
V: TRBV29-1
length: 14
size: -
CDR3: CSALLMGLFNEQFF
DNA: TGCAGCGCGTTGCTGATGGGCCTCTTTAATGAGCAGTTCTTC

D: -
J: TRBJ1-1
V: TRBV27
length: 18
size: -
CDR3: CASSSHSPRTGRGTEAFF
DNA: TGTGCCAGCAGTTCCCACAGCCCTCGGACGGGCAGGGGCACTGAAGCTTTCTTT